The 9 T cell receptor beta chains listed next were all sequenced from one sample in a study of post-analysis software for immune sequencing data. Broader study findings: With TRBV5-6, TRBV5-1 and TRBV20-1 included, 4 to 6 TRBV segments were more frequent in patients than in controls.

Their cognate antigens are unknown. TCR beta cDNA libraries included unique molecular identifiers. A single record per CDR3 protein comes from TCRdb applying MiXCR to the PCR reads. Here the sample spans 350,000 to 500,000 distinct CDR3 sequences, 30% to 40% being singletons. The material sequenced was blood. The receptors were gathered from a girl aged 2-9 years with multiple sclerosis.

This clonotype was counted once. This rearrangement joins TRBV9 to TRBJ1-1, with D perhaps matching TRBD1 (5 bases). V was pared by 3 bases and J by 11 bases, with 14 bases between. CDR1 is SGDLS and CDR2 is YYNGEE in the germline V gene. The CDR3 extends over 12 amino acids. CDR3 DNA sequence: TGTGCCAGCAGCGGTCTCGGGGCCGGCGCTTTCTTT. Amino acid sequence: CASSGLGAGAFF.

V usage is TRBV9 and J usage is TRBJ2-7; the D is unclear. This CDR3 has 12 amino acids. The germline V and J ends were trimmed by 4 bases and 7 bases, with 12 bases remaining between them. Germline values: CDR1 SGDLS, CDR2 YYNGEE. CDR3 amino acids: CASSKPPNEQYF. CDR3 DNA sequence: TGTGCCAGCAGCAAACCTCCCAATGAGCAGTACTTC. Full variable domain (outside the CDR3, taken from reference TRBV9 and TRBJ2-7): DSGVTQTPKHLITATGQRVTLRCSPRSGDLSVYWYQQSLDQGLQFLIQYYNGEERAKGNILERFSAQQFPDLHSELNLSSLELGDSALYFCASSKPPNEQYFGPGTRLTVT.

V usage is TRBV4-3 and J usage is TRBJ1-5, with no clear D. V was cut by 3 bases and J by 11 bases, with 17 bases left in between. The CDR3 covers 14 residues. Germline V gives CDR1 LGHNA, CDR2 YSLEER. The CDR3 is CASSQTGRQETQHF. In DNA form, the CDR3 reads TGCGCCAGCAGCCAGACCGGGAGACAAGAGACCCAGCATTTT.

V usage is TRBV7-9 and J usage is TRBJ1-2; D is perhaps TRBD1 (6 bases). Trimming took 2 bases from V and 4 from J, leaving 11 bases between them. The CDR3 spans 14 residues. Germline lookup yields CDR1 SEHNR and CDR2 FQNEAQ (reference sequence). CDR3 nucleotides: TGTGCCAGCAGCTTAAGAGGGGGTATCTATGGCTACACCTTC. This gives the protein CASSLRGGIYGYTF.

This clonotype was recorded a few times. This chain uses TRBV5-1 with TRBJ2-7; the D gene could be TRBD1 or TRBD2 (5 bases each). The germline gives CDR1 SGHRS, CDR2 YFSETQ. This CDR3 contains 16 residues. Trimming shortened V by 0 bases and J by 0 bases, and 13 bases separated the two germline ends. For the CDR3, the DNA is TGCGCCAGCAGCTTGGATCCCATAGGGACCTCCTACGAGCAGTACTTC. It yields the protein CASSLDPIGTSYEQYF.

The sample holds one count of this clonotype. The J gene is TRBJ2-5, the V gene TRBV29-1, with TRBD1 matching over 11 bases. The CDR3 has 16 amino acids. The V gene end was trimmed by 3 bases and the J gene end by 4 bases; junction bases not matched to a gene: 10. Germline V gene lookup returns CDR1 SQVTM and CDR2 ANQGSEA. The CDR3 sequence is CSVEIGTGGFRETQYF. The CDR3 DNA reads as TGCAGCGTTGAGATCGGGACAGGGGGGTTTAGAGAGACCCAGTACTTC.

The rearrangement uses TRBV7-9 and TRBJ2-5; TRBD2 matches at 7 bases. J lost 5 bases, V lost 4 bases, and 7 bases had no gene match. Looked up from germline, CDR1 is SEHNR and CDR2 is FQNEAQ (reference sequence). This CDR3 region has 14 residues. In DNA, the CDR3 is TGTGCCAGCAGCTGGGCTAGCGGATGGGAGACCCAGTACTTC. Amino acid sequence: CASSWASGWETQYF.

At least ten counts were recorded for this clonotype. The gene calls are TRBV18 and TRBJ2-7, with D possibly TRBD2 on 6 matching bases. This CDR3 comprises 14 residues. V lost 3 bases to trimming and J lost 2 bases, with 11 bases between them. The germline gives CDR1 KGHSH, CDR2 LQKENI. The CDR3 protein is CASSPAGNPYEQYF. CDR3 sequence (DNA): TGTGCCAGCTCACCTGCGGGAAACCCCTACGAGCAGTACTTC.

The chain is built from TRBV6-5 and TRBJ2-1, with D possibly matching TRBD2 (5 bases). V dropped 3 bases and J dropped 2 bases, with 11 bases sitting between them. Germline V gene data show CDR1 as MNHEY and CDR2 as SVGAGI. The CDR3 has 15 residues. DNA of the CDR3: TGTGCCAGCAGTTATCGAACCGGGACCTACAATGAGCAGTTCTTC. This gives the protein CASSYRTGTYNEQFF.